The TCR beta chain under discussion was sequenced for a study of blood T cell repertoires in COVID-19. About the research overall: There were acute and convalescent COVID-19 samples, and they came from the United States, Italy and Spain. T cells, B-cell-depleted T cells, or PBMCs provided the cDNA or gDNA that served as material.

The J segment lost 2 bases and the V segment lost 1 base, leaving 14 bases of the junction unmatched. This CDR3 spans 18 amino acids. CDR1 and CDR2 from the germline V gene are SGHAT and FQNNGV. In the original processing: Researchers report that nucleated cell counts were estimated from reference gene primer amplification. Measured with immunoSEQ multiplex PCR; TCRdb has only the in-frame clones, and not every one. V and J calls and clone size are as listed in that table; D and trimming were resolved from the DNA. The sample lists approximately 76,000 clones, around nine tenths seen once, with around 9% in the top ten.

The genes are TRBV11-2 and TRBJ2-7; 7 bases match TRBD1. The sequenced material came from peripheral blood. The sequence derives from a human donor in a cohort sampled during active COVID-19. Here the CDR3 DNA reads TGTGCCAGCAGCTTAGCTTTACACGGGACAGCCTTTACCTACGAGCAGTACTTC. Encoded protein: CASSLALHGTAFTYEQYF.